A selection of T cell receptor beta chains follows, all from one sample in a study of T cell changes during pregnancy in multiple sclerosis. Data came from immunoSEQ multiplex PCR; TCRdb stores just in-frame clones and leaves some out. The top ten clones hold roughly 8.7% of a sample with 35,000 to 45,000 clones, just under 95% of them seen once. The input for sequencing was CD8+ T cells from peripheral blood mononuclear cells, taken in the third trimester of pregnancy. These receptors were collected from a female donor with multiple sclerosis, enrolled in a pregnancy study. Both conserved end residues are trimmed from each CDR3. Each record gives: J gene, V gene, clone size, CDR3 protein. Not all rows give a size; the values are once, few, many and, for expanded clones, a class.

TRBJ1-1 TRBV5-6 NA ASSSPGGGDTEAF
TRBJ1-5 TRBV11-2 NA ASSSRGEGQPQH
TRBJ2-7 TRBV9 NA ASSAGGVDEQY
TRBJ2-4 TRBV27 NA ASSPGTGLGAKNIQY
TRBJ2-7 TRBV19 NA ASSTGSGAYEQY
TRBJ1-5 TRBV5-6 NA ASSLGTGRNQPQH
TRBJ2-7 TRBV10-3 NA AISEGTGLVYEQY
TRBJ1-6 TRBV4-1 few ASSQAGLAPLH
TRBJ1-2 TRBV2 medium-sized ASSVPGGGYGYT
TRBJ2-1 TRBV27 NA ASSFGRRREQF
TRBJ1-1 TRBV2 NA ASSATEGTEAF
TRBJ2-3 TRBV6-1 NA ASSQGQHSTGDTQY
TRBJ1-1 TRBV6-5 NA ASRPGQGAGEAF
TRBJ2-3 TRBV5-6 NA ASSFQTDTQY
TRBJ1-3 TRBV13 NA ASSTTRQGGNTIY
TRBJ2-7 TRBV5-4 NA ASMLSGQGDYEQY
TRBJ2-2 TRBV7-8 NA ASSSTGTGGTGELF
TRBJ1-2 TRBV14 NA ASSPAGEINYGYT
TRBJ1-5 TRBV2 NA ASNRDSGNQPQH
TRBJ2-7 TRBV25-1 NA ASSEFWASEQY
TRBJ1-1 TRBV27 NA ASSPLQGGNTEAF
TRBJ2-7 TRBV6-5 NA ASRPTSPYEQY
TRBJ2-7 TRBV19 NA ASSIGGSIEQY
TRBJ2-1 TRBV27 NA ASTLAGGNNEQF
TRBJ2-3 TRBV9 NA ASSPPVVDTQY
TRBJ2-1 TRBV19 NA ASSMRQDGYNEQF
TRBJ2-1 TRBV19 once ASSIGGQGARNEQF
TRBJ2-7 TRBV2 NA ASSRDRGGSYEQY
TRBJ2-3 TRBV9 NA ASSVHQGSTDTQY
TRBJ2-2 TRBV27 NA ASRPYSETLFANTGELF
TRBJ1-1 TRBV29-1 NA SVGGAGEAF
TRBJ2-1 TRBV4-1 NA ASSEASGPVDEQF
TRBJ2-4 TRBV13 NA ASSLRELAKNIQY
TRBJ2-6 TRBV6-1 NA ASSEDYSGANVLT
TRBJ2-7 TRBV7-9 once ASSLVGQGYEQY
TRBJ2-1 TRBV27 NA ASWTEGEQF
TRBJ1-1 TRBV4-1 NA ASRAGGEGTEAF
TRBJ2-5 TRBV11-2 NA ASGSVWRGSYQETQY
TRBJ2-7 TRBV7-9 NA ASSLPVGQAPHEQY
TRBJ2-1 TRBV7-2 NA ASSALSGGVDNEQF
TRBJ2-7 TRBV4-2 NA ASSQGVGGAYEQY
TRBJ1-1 TRBV14 NA ASSHGTNTEAF
TRBJ2-1 TRBV5-1 NA ASSGAPIGISYNEQF
TRBJ1-2 TRBV14 NA ASSQVPGGGYGYT
TRBJ2-1 TRBV9 NA ASSPPTGHEQF
TRBJ2-1 TRBV10-1 NA ASSELAGAQNEQF
TRBJ2-2 TRBV19 NA ASSPLWGHPGELF
TRBJ1-2 TRBV19 NA ASSIPRQGNYGYT
TRBJ1-1 TRBV27 once ASSLIGAGLAEAF
TRBJ2-5 TRBV18 once ASTWSGDRETQY
TRBJ2-7 TRBV27 NA ASSLTPGTGGSYEQY
TRBJ2-2 TRBV30 NA AWSYASLTGELF
TRBJ1-2 TRBV9 NA ASSAPTGPNYGYT